The rows below give T cell receptor beta chains drawn from one sample of a study of T cells in Graves' hyperthyroidism and ophthalmopathy. TCRdb re-analysed the multiplex PCR reads in MiXCR, keeping a single row per CDR3 protein. The table lists roughly 630,000 distinct CDR3 sequences, approximately 15% of them singletons. Sequenced sample: blood. The source is a woman under 40 with Graves' hyperthyroidism. Each CDR3 is given with its conserved first and last residue. The D gene is left open where the match is weak. Clone sizes are given selectively: once, few, many, or a class where the clone is expanded.

clone_size	d_call	j_call	v_call	cdr3_aa	cdr3_nt
many	.	TRBJ1-1	TRBV7-3	CASSKDSLNTEAFF	TGTGCCAGCAGCAAGGACAGCCTGAACACTGAAGCTTTCTTT
.	TRBD2	TRBJ2-3	TRBV7-9	CASSFRTSGRAVPDTQYF	TGTGCCAGCAGCTTCCGGACTAGCGGGAGGGCCGTTCCAGATACGCAGTATTTT
many	TRBD2	TRBJ2-7	TRBV6-6	CASSYLWTSGLYEQYF	TGTGCCAGCAGTTACTTATGGACTAGCGGGCTCTACGAGCAGTACTTC
many	TRBD1	TRBJ1-1	TRBV5-1	CASSLVGTGMNTEAFF	TGCGCCAGCAGCTTGGTTGGGACAGGGATGAACACTGAAGCTTTCTTT
many	.	TRBJ1-5	TRBV20-1	CSAQAQRTGRRGEPQHF	TGCAGTGCCCAAGCCCAGAGGACGGGCCGAAGGGGGGAGCCCCAGCATTTT
few	.	TRBJ1-2	TRBV20-1	CSASAGSFSYGYTF	TGCAGTGCTAGTGCAGGGTCTTTCTCTTATGGCTACACCTTC
.	.	TRBJ2-5	TRBV4-1	CASSQDFVSETQYF	TGCGCCAGCAGCCAAGATTTCGTTTCGGAGACCCAGTACTTC
many	.	TRBJ1-2	TRBV7-2	CASSLGLVGNYPHGYTF	TGTGCCAGCAGCTTAGGTTTAGTAGGGAACTACCCCCATGGCTACACCTTC
few	.	TRBJ2-2	TRBV7-3	CASSLTEGPGELFF	TGTGCCAGCAGCTTAACAGAGGGCCCCGGGGAGCTGTTTTTT
many	TRBD1	TRBJ1-5	TRBV20-1	CSSGGSNQPQHF	TGCAGCTCAGGGGGGAGCAATCAGCCCCAGCATTTT
many	TRBD1	TRBJ1-1	TRBV11-1	CASSWGDRHTEAFF	TGTGCCAGCAGCTGGGGGGACAGGCACACTGAAGCTTTCTTT
.	.	TRBJ1-2	TRBV20-1	CSARDHRNYGYTF	TGCAGTGCTAGAGATCACCGCAACTATGGCTACACCTTC
few	.	TRBJ1-1	TRBV10-3	CAISPGLKPQGEAFF	TGTGCCATCAGTCCGGGCCTTAAACCGCAGGGTGAAGCTTTCTTT
many	TRBD2	TRBJ2-7	TRBV7-2	CASSPGGARYEQYF	TGTGCCAGCAGCCCGGGGGGGGCCCGATACGAGCAGTACTTC
.	TRBD2	TRBJ2-7	TRBV7-2	CASSSLAGGGDYEQYF	TGTGCCAGCAGCTCCCTAGCGGGAGGGGGGGACTACGAGCAGTACTTC
.	TRBD1	TRBJ2-4	TRBV5-1	CASSLGDRVGAKNIQYF	TGCGCCAGCAGCTTGGGGGACAGGGTTGGAGCCAAAAACATTCAGTACTTC
few	TRBD2	TRBJ2-1	TRBV19	CASSISASGRNEQFF	TGTGCCAGTAGTATATCAGCTAGCGGGAGAAATGAGCAGTTCTTC
.	.	TRBJ1-3	TRBV6-5	CASSYSGAGNTIYF	TGTGCCAGCAGTTACTCGGGGGCTGGAAACACCATATATTTT
few	TRBD1	TRBJ1-5	TRBV18	CASSHRDRVNQPQHF	TGTGCCAGCTCTCATCGGGACAGGGTAAATCAGCCCCAGCATTTT
few	.	TRBJ1-5	TRBV30	CAWSVAVHQPQHF	TGTGCCTGGAGTGTGGCAGTTCATCAGCCCCAGCATTTT
many	.	TRBJ2-1	TRBV11-2	CASSLEFRNEQFF	TGTGCCAGCAGCTTAGAATTTCGGAATGAGCAGTTCTTC
few	.	TRBJ1-2	TRBV7-9	CASSPRLEDGYTF	TGTGCCAGCAGCCCCCGGTTGGAAGATGGCTACACCTTC
many	TRBD1	TRBJ2-4	TRBV6-2/TRBV6-3	CASSWRPGQLAKNIQYF	TGTGCCAGCAGTTGGAGACCGGGACAGTTAGCCAAAAACATTCAGTACTTC
many	TRBD1	TRBJ2-7	TRBV12-3/TRBV12-4	CASIGTGDHEQYF	TGTGCCAGCATCGGGACAGGGGACCACGAGCAGTACTTC
few	.	TRBJ2-1	TRBV24-1	CATSDSLRTDGEQFF	TGTGCCACCAGTGATTCCCTCCGCACGGACGGTGAGCAGTTCTTC
many	.	TRBJ2-7	TRBV10-2	CASSEAINEQYF	TGCGCCAGCAGTGAGGCTATCAACGAGCAGTACTTC
.	.	TRBJ2-7	TRBV7-6	CASSLASTYEQYF	TGTGCCAGCAGCTTAGCATCAACCTACGAGCAGTACTTC
.	.	TRBJ1-4	TRBV30	CASSPGRQEKLFF	TGTGCCTCGAGTCCGGGGAGACAGGAAAAACTGTTTTTT
many	.	TRBJ1-1	TRBV20-1	CSARDPGAPTPEAFF	TGCAGTGCTAGAGATCCAGGGGCTCCAACCCCTGAAGCTTTCTTT
many	TRBD2	TRBJ2-2	TRBV6-2/TRBV6-3	CASSYRLASGELFF	TGTGCCAGCAGTTACAGACTAGCTTCCGGGGAGCTGTTTTTT
few	.	TRBJ2-2	TRBV5-8	CASSYYDRTTGELFF	TGTGCCAGCAGCTATTACGACAGGACCACCGGGGAGCTGTTTTTT
many	.	TRBJ2-1	TRBV5-1	CASSLSSPTEQFF	TGCGCCAGCAGCCTCTCTTCGCCGACTGAGCAGTTCTTC
few	TRBD2	TRBJ2-1	TRBV7-9	CASLRVAGGPSSYNEQFF	TGTGCCAGCCTGAGGGTAGCGGGAGGCCCCAGCTCCTACAATGAGCAGTTCTTC
few	.	TRBJ1-1	TRBV19	CASSLQRGTEAFF	TGTGCCAGTAGTCTACAGCGGGGAACTGAAGCTTTCTTT
.	TRBD2	TRBJ2-3	TRBV15	CATSGDKTSGRTDTQYF	TGTGCCACCAGCGGAGATAAGACTAGCGGGCGCACAGATACGCAGTATTTT
.	TRBD1	TRBJ2-2	TRBV29-1	CSVQPQGTGELFF	TGCAGCGTTCAACCACAGGGGACCGGGGAGCTGTTTTTT
few	.	TRBJ1-2	TRBV29-1	CSPMGSRYGYTF	TGCAGCCCGATGGGCAGCCGGTATGGCTACACCTTC
few	TRBD2	TRBJ2-2	TRBV19	CASFPAGGPYTGELFF	TGTGCCAGTTTTCCCGCGGGAGGGCCGTACACCGGGGAGCTGTTTTTT
many	.	TRBJ2-3	TRBV12-3/TRBV12-4	CASSSGEQVGGTDTQYF	TGTGCCAGCAGTTCAGGGGAACAGGTAGGGGGTACAGATACGCAGTATTTT
many	TRBD2	TRBJ2-1	TRBV7-3	CASSLSAGGSNEQFF	TGTGCCAGCAGCTTAAGCGCGGGAGGTTCCAATGAGCAGTTCTTC
.	.	TRBJ2-2	TRBV7-2	CASSLGSGTRELFF	TGTGCCAGCAGCTTGGGGTCAGGGACCCGGGAGCTGTTTTTT